This TCR beta chain was captured in a study of shared clonotypes between healthy human individuals. Profiling relied on immunoSEQ multiplex PCR, and the TCRdb table lists in-frame clones only, not all of them. The sample lists about 2.1 million clones; 85% to 95% were seen once. CD45RO-negative cells were positively selected for CCR7, leaving out terminally differentiated effector memory CD45RA+ cells. Points on this clone: Its antigen remains unidentified.

Per germline, CDR1 SGHAT and CDR2 FQDESV (reference sequence). The CDR3 has 14 amino acids. Trimming stripped 5 bases from V and 2 bases from J, with 12 bases between. Findings of the study overall: Memory subsets generally showed lower estimated richness than naive subsets.

Sample: naive CD8+ T cells from PBMCs. V usage is TRBV11-1 and J usage is TRBJ2-5, with no clear D. This receptor was obtained from a man aged 18 to 35 in good health. Some clones in this sample may be carry-over from other donors' samples. The CDR3 sequence is CASSLPVGQETQYF. The CDR3 coding sequence is TGTGCCAGCAGCCTCCCTGTAGGACAAGAGACCCAGTACTTC.